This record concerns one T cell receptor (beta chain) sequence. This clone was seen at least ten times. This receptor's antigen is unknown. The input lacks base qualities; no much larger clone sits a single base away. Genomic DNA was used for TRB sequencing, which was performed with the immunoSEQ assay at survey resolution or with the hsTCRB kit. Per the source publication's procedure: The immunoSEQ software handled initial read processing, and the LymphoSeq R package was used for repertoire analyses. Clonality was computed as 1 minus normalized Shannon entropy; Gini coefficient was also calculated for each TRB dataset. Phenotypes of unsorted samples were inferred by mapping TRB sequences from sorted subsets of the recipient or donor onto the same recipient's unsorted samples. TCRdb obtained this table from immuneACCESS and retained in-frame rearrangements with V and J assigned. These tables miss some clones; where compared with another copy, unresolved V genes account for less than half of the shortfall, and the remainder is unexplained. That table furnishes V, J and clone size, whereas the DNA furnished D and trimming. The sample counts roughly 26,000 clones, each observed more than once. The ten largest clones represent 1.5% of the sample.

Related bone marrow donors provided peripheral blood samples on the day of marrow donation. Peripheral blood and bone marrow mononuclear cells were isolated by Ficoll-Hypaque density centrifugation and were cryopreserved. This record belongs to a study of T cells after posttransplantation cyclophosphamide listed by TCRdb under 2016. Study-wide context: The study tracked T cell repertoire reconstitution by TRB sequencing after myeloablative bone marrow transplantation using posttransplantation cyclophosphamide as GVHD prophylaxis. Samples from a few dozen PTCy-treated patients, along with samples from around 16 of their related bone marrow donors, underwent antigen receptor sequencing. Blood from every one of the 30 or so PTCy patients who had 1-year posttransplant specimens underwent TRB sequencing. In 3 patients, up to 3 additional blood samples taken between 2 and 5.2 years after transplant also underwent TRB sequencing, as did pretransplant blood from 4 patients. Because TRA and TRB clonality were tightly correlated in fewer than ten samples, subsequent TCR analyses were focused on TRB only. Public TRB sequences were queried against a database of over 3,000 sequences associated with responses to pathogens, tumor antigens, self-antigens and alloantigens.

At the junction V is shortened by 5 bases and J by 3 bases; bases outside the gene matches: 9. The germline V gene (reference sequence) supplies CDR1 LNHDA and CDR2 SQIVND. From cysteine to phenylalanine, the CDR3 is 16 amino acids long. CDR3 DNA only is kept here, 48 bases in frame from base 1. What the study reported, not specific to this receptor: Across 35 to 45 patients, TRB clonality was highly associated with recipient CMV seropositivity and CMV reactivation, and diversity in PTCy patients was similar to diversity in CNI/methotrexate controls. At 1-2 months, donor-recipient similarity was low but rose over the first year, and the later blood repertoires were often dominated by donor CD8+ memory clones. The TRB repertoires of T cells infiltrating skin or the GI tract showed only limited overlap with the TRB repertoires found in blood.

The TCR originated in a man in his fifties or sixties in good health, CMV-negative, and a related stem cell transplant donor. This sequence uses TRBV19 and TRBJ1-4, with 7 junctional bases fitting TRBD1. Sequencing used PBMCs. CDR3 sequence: CASSGQVLGPNEKLFF. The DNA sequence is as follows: TGTGCCAGTAGTGGACAGGTGCTAGGACCTAATGAAAAACTGTTTTTT.